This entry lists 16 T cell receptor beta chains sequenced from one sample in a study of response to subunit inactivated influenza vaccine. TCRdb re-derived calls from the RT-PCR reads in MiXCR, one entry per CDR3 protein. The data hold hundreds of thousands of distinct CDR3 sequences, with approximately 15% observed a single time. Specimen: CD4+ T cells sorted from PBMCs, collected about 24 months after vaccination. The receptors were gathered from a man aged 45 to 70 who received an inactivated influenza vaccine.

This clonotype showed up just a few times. The CDR3 DNA sequence: TGTGCCTCACAGGGATCCTACGAGCAGTACTTC. It translates to CASQGSYEQYF. This rearrangement joins TRBV7-2 to TRBJ2-7; possible D gene TRBD1, 6 bases. The V gene's germline CDR1 is SGHTA and CDR2 FQGNSA. V lost 11 bases and J 1 base, leaving 9 bases between the germline ends. The CDR3 runs 11 residues.

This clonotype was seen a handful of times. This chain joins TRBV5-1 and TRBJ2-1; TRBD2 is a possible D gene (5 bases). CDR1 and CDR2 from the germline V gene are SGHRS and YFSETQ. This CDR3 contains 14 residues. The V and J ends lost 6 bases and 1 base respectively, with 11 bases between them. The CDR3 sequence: CASNEGRSYNEQFF. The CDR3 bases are TGCGCCAGCAACGAGGGTAGATCCTACAATGAGCAGTTCTTC.

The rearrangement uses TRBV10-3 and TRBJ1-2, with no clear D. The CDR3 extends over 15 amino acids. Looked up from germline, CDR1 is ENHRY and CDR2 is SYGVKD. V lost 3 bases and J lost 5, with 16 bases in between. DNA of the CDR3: TGTGCCATCAGTGATGGTGCGGCAGACACTTATGGCTACACCTTC. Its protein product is CAISDGAADTYGYTF.

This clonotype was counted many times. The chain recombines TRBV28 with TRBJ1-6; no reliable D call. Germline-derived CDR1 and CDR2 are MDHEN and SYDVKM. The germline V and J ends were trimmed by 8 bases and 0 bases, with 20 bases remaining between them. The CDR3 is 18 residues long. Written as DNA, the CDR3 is TGTGCCAGCTGTTCGTTACGGGCCGCGAGCTCCTATAATTCACCCCTCCACTTT. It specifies CASCSLRAASSYNSPLHF. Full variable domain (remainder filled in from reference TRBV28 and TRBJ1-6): DVKVTQSSRYLVKRTGEKVFLECVQDMDHENMFWYRQDPGLGLRLIYFSYDVKMKEKGDIPEGYSVSREKKERFSLILESASTNQTSMYLCASCSLRAASSYNSPLHFGNGTRLTVT.

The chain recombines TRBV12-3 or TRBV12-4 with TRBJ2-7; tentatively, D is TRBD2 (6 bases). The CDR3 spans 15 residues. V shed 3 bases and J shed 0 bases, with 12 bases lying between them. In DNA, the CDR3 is TGTGCCAGCAGTTTTGGCGGGGTTAACTCCTACGAGCAGTACTTC. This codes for CASSFGGVNSYEQYF.

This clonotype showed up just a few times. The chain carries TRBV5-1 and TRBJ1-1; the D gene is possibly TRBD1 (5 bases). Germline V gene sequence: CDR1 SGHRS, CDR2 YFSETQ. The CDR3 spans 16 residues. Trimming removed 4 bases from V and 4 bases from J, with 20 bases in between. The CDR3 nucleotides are TGCGCCAGCAGCCGGGAACCGGGAGGGGATCGCACTGAAGCTTTCTTT. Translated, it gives CASSREPGGDRTEAFF.

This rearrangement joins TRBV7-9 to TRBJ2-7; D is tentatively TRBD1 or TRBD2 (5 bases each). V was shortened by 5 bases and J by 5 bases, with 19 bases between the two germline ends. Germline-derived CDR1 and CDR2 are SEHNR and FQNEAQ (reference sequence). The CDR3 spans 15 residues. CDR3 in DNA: TGTGCCAGCAGCCGATTGAGGGGTCGGCAGGACGAGCAGTACTTC. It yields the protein CASSRLRGRQDEQYF. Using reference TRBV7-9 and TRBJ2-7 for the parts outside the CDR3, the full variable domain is DTGVSQNPRHKITKRGQNVTFRCDPISEHNRLYWYRQTLGQGPEFLTYFQNEAQLEKSRLLSDRFSAERPKGSFSTLEIQRTEQGDSAMYLCASSRLRGRQDEQYFGPGTRLTVT.

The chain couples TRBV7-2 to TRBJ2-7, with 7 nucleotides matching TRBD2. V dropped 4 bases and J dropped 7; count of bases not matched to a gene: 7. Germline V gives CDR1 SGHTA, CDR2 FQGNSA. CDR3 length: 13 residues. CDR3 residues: CASSSGTKAEQYF. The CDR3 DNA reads TGTGCCAGCAGCTCCGGGACTAAAGCAGAGCAGTACTTC.

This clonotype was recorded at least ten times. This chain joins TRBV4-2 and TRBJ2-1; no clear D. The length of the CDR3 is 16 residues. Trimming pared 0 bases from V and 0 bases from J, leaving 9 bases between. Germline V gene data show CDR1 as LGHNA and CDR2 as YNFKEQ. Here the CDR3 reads CASSQDSTSSYNEQFF. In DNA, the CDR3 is TGTGCCAGCAGCCAAGACTCTACGAGCTCCTACAATGAGCAGTTCTTC.

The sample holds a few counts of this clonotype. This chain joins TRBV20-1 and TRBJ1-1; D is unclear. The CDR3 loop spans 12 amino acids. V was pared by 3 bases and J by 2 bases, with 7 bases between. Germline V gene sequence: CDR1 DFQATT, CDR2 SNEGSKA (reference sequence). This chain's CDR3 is CSASPINTEAFF. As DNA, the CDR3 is TGCAGTGCTAGCCCTATAAACACTGAAGCTTTCTTT.

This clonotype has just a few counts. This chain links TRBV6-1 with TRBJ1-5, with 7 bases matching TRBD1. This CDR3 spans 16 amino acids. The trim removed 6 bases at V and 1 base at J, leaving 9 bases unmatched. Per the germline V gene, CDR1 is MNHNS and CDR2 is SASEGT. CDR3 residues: CASSRDRGGSNQPQHF. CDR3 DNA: TGTGCCAGCAGCCGGGACAGAGGAGGAAGCAATCAGCCCCAGCATTTT.

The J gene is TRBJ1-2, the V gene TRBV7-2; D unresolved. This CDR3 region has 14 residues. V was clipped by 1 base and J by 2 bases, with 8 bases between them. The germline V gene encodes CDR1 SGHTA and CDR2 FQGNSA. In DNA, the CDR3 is TGTGCCAGCAGCTTAGATGGCCGGAACTATGGCTACACCTTC. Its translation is CASSLDGRNYGYTF.

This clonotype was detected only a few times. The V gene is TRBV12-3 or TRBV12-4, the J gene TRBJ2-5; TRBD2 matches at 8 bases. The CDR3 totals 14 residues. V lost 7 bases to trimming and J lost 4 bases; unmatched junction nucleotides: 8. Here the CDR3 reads CASTLAGGRETQYF. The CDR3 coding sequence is TGTGCCAGCACCCTCGCGGGAGGACGAGAGACCCAGTACTTC.

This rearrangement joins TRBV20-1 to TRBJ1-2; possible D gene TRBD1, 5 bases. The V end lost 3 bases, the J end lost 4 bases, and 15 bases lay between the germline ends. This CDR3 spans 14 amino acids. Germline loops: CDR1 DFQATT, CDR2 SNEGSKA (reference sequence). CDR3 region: CSARDWGGAYGYTF. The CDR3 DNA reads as TGCAGTGCTAGGGACTGGGGGGGAGCCTATGGCTACACCTTC.

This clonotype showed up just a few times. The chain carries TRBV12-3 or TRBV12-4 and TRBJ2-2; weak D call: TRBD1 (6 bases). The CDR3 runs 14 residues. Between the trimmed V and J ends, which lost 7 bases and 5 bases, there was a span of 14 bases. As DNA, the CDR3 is TGTGCCAGCACCGCCTCGCAGGGGACCGGGGAGCTGTTTTTT. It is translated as CASTASQGTGELFF.

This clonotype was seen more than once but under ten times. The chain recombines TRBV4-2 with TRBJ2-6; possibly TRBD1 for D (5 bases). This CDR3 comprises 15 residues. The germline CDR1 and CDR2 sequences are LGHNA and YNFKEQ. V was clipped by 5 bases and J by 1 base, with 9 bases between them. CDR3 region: CASSLQESGANVLTF. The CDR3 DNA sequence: TGTGCCAGCAGCTTACAGGAGTCTGGGGCCAACGTCCTGACTTTC.